A single sample is the source of the 16 T cell receptor beta chains below, sequenced in a study of T cells after somatic rescue of genetic block. The table came from immunoSEQ multiplex PCR; TCRdb's copy has only in-frame clones and leaves some out. The top ten hold more than 25% of the sample, which has roughly 7,000 clones, 70% to 90% seen once. Source material: peripheral blood mononuclear cells (PBMCs). The receptors here all came from a boy between 10 and 17 years old.

In this sample, this clone turned up a few times. The V call is TRBV4-1, the J call TRBJ2-2; unclear D gene. The CDR3 sequence is 12 residues long. The V and J ends lost 0 bases and 7 bases respectively, with 3 bases between them. Per the germline V gene, CDR1 is MGHRA and CDR2 is YSYEKL. For the CDR3, the DNA is TGCGCCAGCAGCCAAGAGAACGGGGAGCTGTTTTTT. Protein sequence: CASSQENGELFF.

The gene calls are TRBV27 and TRBJ1-5; D unclear. The CDR3 contains 16 residues. Trimming took 5 bases from V and 0 from J, leaving 14 bases between them. Germline assignment: CDR1 MNHEY and CDR2 SMNVEV (reference sequence). Written as DNA, the CDR3 is TGTGCCAGCAGTCCAAGGGCCGGCCTTAGCAATCAGCCCCAGCATTTT. Its translation is CASSPRAGLSNQPQHF.

The gene calls are TRBV21-1 and TRBJ2-7; the table's D gene call, TRBD2, was not cross checked with the DNA. TRBV21-1 is described as a pseudogene. The CDR3 runs 15 residues. CDR3 residues: CASSKGDSRAWEQYF. The CDR3 region has the DNA TGTGCCAGCAGCAAAGGAGACTCCCGTGCGTGGGAGCAGTACTTC.

V gene TRBV15 combines with J gene TRBJ2-1; 14 nucleotides match TRBD2. This CDR3 is 15 amino acids long. Germline CDR1 reads LNHNV; CDR2 reads YYDKDF (reference sequence). V shed 5 bases and J 8 bases; nucleotides not matched to a gene: 5. The DNA for the CDR3 is TGTGCCACCAGCGTGGGACTAGCGGGGGTGGATGAGCAGTTCTTC. Residues: CATSVGLAGVDEQFF.

The V gene is TRBV2, the J gene TRBJ1-1; 7 bases are a match to TRBD1. Germline loops: CDR1 SNHLY, CDR2 FYNNEI. V lost 0 bases, J lost 0 bases, and 7 bases stayed unmatched. The CDR3 is made up of 17 amino acids. CDR3 sequence reads: CASSEAFQGGMNTEAFF. The CDR3 coding sequence is TGTGCCAGCAGTGAAGCGTTCCAGGGGGGGATGAACACTGAAGCTTTCTTT.

This chain links TRBV27 with TRBJ2-7; 7 bases map to TRBD1. This CDR3 contains 14 residues. The junction had 7 bases not matched to a gene; V was cut back by 8 bases and J by 0 bases. Germline values: CDR1 MNHEY, CDR2 SMNVEV (reference sequence). The CDR3 sequence is CASLGTASSYEQYF. The CDR3 nucleotides read TGTGCCAGCCTTGGGACAGCCAGCTCCTACGAGCAGTACTTC.

This sequence joins TRBV7-9 and TRBJ2-5, with 7 bases that match TRBD1. CDR1 is SEHNR, CDR2 FQNEAQ, per germline (reference sequence). V dropped 5 bases and J dropped 2; count of bases not matched to a gene: 8. The CDR3 length is 15 residues. CDR3 in DNA: TGTGCCAGCAGCACCCTGACAGGGCATCAAGAGACCCAGTACTTC. It translates to CASSTLTGHQETQYF.

The rearrangement links TRBV4-2 to TRBJ2-1; possible D gene TRBD2, 6 bases. The CDR3 is made up of 12 amino acids. From germline, CDR1 is LGHNA and CDR2 YNFKEQ. V was clipped by 3 bases and J by 6 bases, with 6 bases between them. The CDR3 region has the DNA TGTGCCAGCAGCCACGGGGGCAATGAGCAGTTCTTC. Residues: CASSHGGNEQFF.

The chain has TRBV11-2 and TRBJ2-2; 10 nucleotides line up with TRBD1. Germline values: CDR1 SGHAT, CDR2 FQNNGV. The trim removed 4 bases at V and 4 bases at J, leaving 12 bases unmatched. The CDR3 length is 18 residues. CDR3 sequence reads: CASSSYPPGQGITGELFF. The CDR3 coding sequence is TGTGCCAGCAGCTCTTACCCCCCGGGACAGGGGATCACCGGGGAGCTGTTTTTT.

The V and J genes are TRBV7-2 and TRBJ1-1; D is uncertain. V dropped 5 bases and J dropped 1 base, with 5 bases sitting between them. CDR1 and CDR2 from the germline V gene are SGHTA and FQGNSA. There are 12 residues in the CDR3. CDR3 residues: CASSLTNTEAFF. CDR3 sequence (DNA): TGTGCCAGCAGCCTAACGAACACTGAAGCTTTCTTT.

V gene TRBV11-3 combines with J gene TRBJ1-1, with D maybe TRBD1 (6 bases). The germline CDR1 and CDR2 sequences are SGHNT and YENEEA. The CDR3 sequence is 14 residues long. Trimming shortened V by 3 bases and J by 5 bases, and 13 bases separated the two germline ends. CDR3 in DNA: TGTGCCAGCAGCTTGGACAGCCTGGGGACTGAAGCTTTCTTT. It specifies CASSLDSLGTEAFF.

The rearrangement uses TRBV20-1 and TRBJ1-2, with no clear D. The V gene lost 6 bases and the J gene lost 8 bases, with 13 bases spanning the gap. CDR1 and CDR2 (germline): DFQATT, SNEGSKA (reference sequence). This CDR3 is 11 amino acids long. CDR3 nucleotide sequence: TGCAGTGCAGGTCCTGGGCGCGGCTACACCTTC. It is translated as CSAGPGRGYTF.

The chain has TRBV5-6 and TRBJ2-5; D tentatively reads TRBD1 or TRBD2 (5 bases each). There are 14 residues in the CDR3. Per the germline V gene, CDR1 is SGHDT and CDR2 is YYEEEE. Trimming shortened V by 4 bases and J by 4 bases, and 14 bases separated the two germline ends. The CDR3 is CASSGGDGGETQYF. CDR3 DNA: TGTGCCAGCAGCGGTGGGGATGGGGGAGAGACCCAGTACTTC.

The J gene is TRBJ2-1, the V gene TRBV18, with 7 bases matching TRBD1. V lost 2 bases and J lost 6; bases outside the gene matches: 4. Germline V CDR1 and CDR2: KGHSH, LQKENI. The CDR3 length is 14 residues. CDR3 sequence (DNA): TGTGCCAGCTCACCAATTGGACAGGTCAATGAGCAGTTCTTC. The encoded protein is CASSPIGQVNEQFF.

V and J are TRBV20-1 and TRBJ2-3; D ambiguous. CDR3 length: 11 residues. CDR1 is DFQATT and CDR2 is SNEGSKA in the germline V gene (reference sequence). This CDR3 is CRTSLGNTQYF. Written as DNA, the CDR3 is TGCAGAACCTCTCTGGGGAATACGCAGTATTTT.

This clone showed up just once. The chain is built from TRBV6-6 and TRBJ2-3, with 8 bases aligning to TRBD2. CDR3 size: 16 residues. CDR1 is MNHNY, CDR2 SVGAGI, per germline (reference sequence). V was clipped by 5 bases and J by 3 bases; unmatched bases: 10. For the CDR3, the DNA is TGTGCCAGCAGTCCCCCAAGGGCGGGAGGTACAGATACGCAGTATTTT. Its translation: CASSPPRAGGTDTQYF.